The rows below give T cell receptor beta chains drawn from one sample of a study of OX40 agonist ivuxolimab in advanced cancers. TCRdb's table, derived via immunoSEQ multiplex PCR, lists solely in-frame clones and lacks some. The data show about 99,000 clones, roughly 95% seen once. The sample consisted of CD4+ or CD8+ T cells sorted from blood, taken in a trial of the OX40 agonist ivuxolimab. Receptors originate from an adult with an advanced solid tumor such as melanoma, head and neck, liver or kidney cancer. Both conserved end residues are part of each CDR3.

j_gene: TRBJ1-5; len: 14; v_gene: TRBV6-5; CDR3aa: CASSNSSARQPQHF
j_gene: TRBJ2-4; len: 14; v_gene: TRBV28; CDR3aa: CASSLEQSIDIQYF
j_gene: TRBJ1-1; len: 13; v_gene: TRBV19; CDR3aa: CASSTRDSLEAFF
j_gene: TRBJ2-5; len: 16; v_gene: TRBV4-1; CDR3aa: CASSLYPGQGKETQYF
j_gene: TRBJ2-1; len: 14; v_gene: TRBV9; CDR3aa: CASSVVSDYNEQFF
j_gene: TRBJ2-7; len: 15; v_gene: TRBV6-5; CDR3aa: CASSSLDMVPYEQYF
j_gene: TRBJ1-5; len: 13; v_gene: TRBV19; CDR3aa: CASSMGGAQPQHF
j_gene: TRBJ1-1; len: 14; v_gene: TRBV28; CDR3aa: CASSLEQLNTEAFF
j_gene: TRBJ1-1; len: 15; v_gene: TRBV9; CDR3aa: CASSVGAGAVTEAFF
j_gene: TRBJ1-1; len: 12; v_gene: TRBV5-6; CDR3aa: CASSLDTGAAFF
j_gene: TRBJ2-7; len: 14; v_gene: TRBV4-3; CDR3aa: CASSQDKRGHEQYF
j_gene: TRBJ2-7; len: 15; v_gene: TRBV27; CDR3aa: CASSSPAGTGPEQYF
j_gene: TRBJ2-7; len: 13; v_gene: TRBV5-1; CDR3aa: CASSLEMTYEQYF
j_gene: TRBJ1-5; len: 16; v_gene: TRBV7-6; CDR3aa: CASSPLGGEVNQPQHF
j_gene: TRBJ2-3; len: 13; v_gene: TRBV4-3; CDR3aa: CASSRGGADTQYF
j_gene: TRBJ1-2; len: 14; v_gene: TRBV19; CDR3aa: CASSPKGEWYGYTF
j_gene: TRBJ1-5; len: 12; v_gene: TRBV30; CDR3aa: CAWSDRGGTQHF
j_gene: TRBJ2-2; len: 18; v_gene: TRBV4-3; CDR3aa: CASSQDGRTEFWTGELFF
j_gene: TRBJ2-7; len: 13; v_gene: TRBV7-9; CDR3aa: CASTGTRTYEQYF
j_gene: TRBJ2-7; len: 15; v_gene: TRBV5-1; CDR3aa: CASSLDSFESVEQYF
j_gene: TRBJ1-1; len: 16; v_gene: TRBV19; CDR3aa: CASSMATGGVNTEAFF
j_gene: TRBJ2-7; len: 13; v_gene: TRBV12-5; CDR3aa: CASGGQSSYEQYF
j_gene: TRBJ1-2; len: 17; v_gene: TRBV7-9; CDR3aa: CASSLPGGEARNYGYTF
j_gene: TRBJ2-7; len: 12; v_gene: TRBV30; CDR3aa: CAWSQGSYEQYF
j_gene: TRBJ2-7; len: 13; v_gene: TRBV7-2; CDR3aa: CASSFGRTYEQYF
j_gene: TRBJ2-3; len: 15; v_gene: TRBV7-3; CDR3aa: CASSLLPGVTDTQYF
j_gene: TRBJ2-1; len: 11; v_gene: TRBV20-1; CDR3aa: CSAPSYNEQFF
j_gene: TRBJ1-1; len: 16; v_gene: TRBV19; CDR3aa: CASIPNAGRGDTEAFF
j_gene: TRBJ2-4; len: 14; v_gene: TRBV7-9; CDR3aa: CASSLGRGDDIQYF
j_gene: TRBJ2-7; len: 13; v_gene: TRBV7-9; CDR3aa: CASSLMGTYEQYF
j_gene: TRBJ2-2; len: 13; v_gene: TRBV4-1; CDR3aa: CASSQSNTGELFF
j_gene: TRBJ2-7; len: 15; v_gene: TRBV6-5; CDR3aa: CASSQWGGANDEQYF
j_gene: TRBJ2-7; len: 14; v_gene: TRBV7-2; CDR3aa: CASSPPGLAGGQYF
j_gene: TRBJ1-2; len: 12; v_gene: TRBV11-2; CDR3aa: CASSPGTVNYTF
j_gene: TRBJ2-7; len: 16; v_gene: TRBV5-6; CDR3aa: CASSTADTGVYYEQYF
j_gene: TRBJ2-7; len: 16; v_gene: TRBV5-4; CDR3aa: CASSLWRTSPGHEQYF
j_gene: TRBJ2-7; len: 12; v_gene: TRBV19; CDR3aa: CASSDRAYEQYF
j_gene: TRBJ1-4; len: 14; v_gene: TRBV13; CDR3aa: CASSLGGDRGKLFF
j_gene: TRBJ1-2; len: 14; v_gene: TRBV13; CDR3aa: CASSLREGINGYTF
j_gene: TRBJ2-1; len: 16; v_gene: TRBV13; CDR3aa: CASSKNSGRLLDEQFF
j_gene: TRBJ2-7; len: 15; v_gene: TRBV2; CDR3aa: CASSESWESAYEQYF
j_gene: TRBJ2-7; len: 15; v_gene: TRBV4-3; CDR3aa: CASSPGLAEIQEQYF
j_gene: TRBJ1-1; len: 17; v_gene: TRBV19; CDR3aa: CASSPRDREIGMPEAFF
j_gene: TRBJ2-3; len: 16; v_gene: TRBV19; CDR3aa: CASSSHSGGASDTQYF
j_gene: TRBJ1-2; len: 15; v_gene: TRBV2; CDR3aa: CASSESLGNNYGYTF
j_gene: TRBJ1-3; len: 14; v_gene: TRBV9; CDR3aa: CASSTGGSGNTIYF
j_gene: TRBJ2-1; len: 13; v_gene: TRBV7-2; CDR3aa: CASSYGTSNEQFF
j_gene: TRBJ2-7; len: 19; v_gene: TRBV10-3; CDR3aa: CAISDPPGTSGSSSYEQYF
j_gene: TRBJ2-1; len: 15; v_gene: TRBV9; CDR3aa: CASSVTYSGVLEQFF
j_gene: TRBJ1-6; len: 15; v_gene: TRBV6-5; CDR3aa: CASSLLQGYNSPLHF
j_gene: TRBJ2-1; len: 15; v_gene: TRBV27; CDR3aa: CASSLGPVGYNEQFF
j_gene: TRBJ1-5; len: 15; v_gene: TRBV27; CDR3aa: CASSLVQGSTQPQHF
j_gene: TRBJ1-4; len: 14; v_gene: TRBV15; CDR3aa: CATSEGQGGGELFF
j_gene: TRBJ2-5; len: 16; v_gene: TRBV7-9; CDR3aa: CASSQLAGGVTETQYF